The present T cell receptor (beta chain) was sequenced within a study of control samples from healthy donors and cancer patients. Profiling relied on immunoSEQ multiplex PCR, and the TCRdb table lists in-frame clones only, not all of them. The repertoire holds 150,000 to 200,000 clones, with around 92% as singletons. Trimming stripped 3 bases from V and 4 bases from J, with 12 bases between. The CDR3 is made up of 14 amino acids. Germline V gives CDR1 KGHSH, CDR2 LQKENI. The source of this sequence is a woman aged 25 to 39 in good health. Sequenced: blood. The genes are TRBV18 and TRBJ1-1; D unclear. CDR3 residues: CASSPDNLGTEAFF. Here the CDR3 DNA reads TGTGCCAGCTCACCGGATAATTTGGGCACTGAAGCTTTCTTT.